This T cell receptor (beta chain) was identified during a study of blood T cell repertoires in COVID-19. About the research overall: Samples representing acute and convalescent COVID-19 were sourced from the United States, Italy and Spain. From T cells, B-cell-depleted T cells, or PBMCs came the material, which was cDNA or gDNA.

This clone was observed a single time. Original methodology: Amplification with reference gene primers provided the estimates of nucleated cell counts. Repertoires were generated with immunoSEQ multiplex PCR, while TCRdb's copy carries only in-frame clones and drops some. V and J calls and clone size are those listed in that table; D and trimming were worked out from the DNA. This table holds roughly 32,000 clones, 90% found once. Germline V gene sequence: CDR1 MNHNS, CDR2 SASEGT. This CDR3 comprises 19 residues. J was trimmed by 4 bases and V by 2 bases; bases with no gene match: 12. This chain connects TRBV6-1 to TRBJ2-6; TRBD2 matches 9 bases. The clonotype was recovered from a man older than 75 with acute or convalescent COVID-19. Sequenced sample: peripheral blood. The CDR3 region has the DNA TGTGCCAGCAGTGAACGGTCATTGGCGGGGGGGATCGGGGCCAACGTCCTGACTTTC. Translating gives CASSERSLAGGIGANVLTF.